This T cell receptor beta chain originates from a study of CD8+CD57+ T cells in acquired aplastic anemia. The CDR3 consists of 18 residues. Germline V CDR1 and CDR2: SGHTS, YDEGEE. V shed 0 bases and J 7 bases; nucleotides not matched to a gene: 16. Genomic DNA, the template, was used for profiling of the TCR beta VDJ and CDR3. Each CDR3 protein gets one entry after TCRdb re-called the reads with MiXCR. The repertoire holds 200,000 to 300,000 distinct CDR3 sequences, approximately 50% seen once, with 7.8% in the top ten. Sequenced patients had shown CD8+CD57+ cell expansion by flow cytometry. This receptor was taken from a human donor with aplastic anemia. The V and J genes are TRBV5-8 and TRBJ1-5; 7 bases agree with TRBD1. The material sequenced was sorted CD4+, CD8+, or CD8+CD57+ T cells (not recorded which) from PBMCs. The CDR3 loop is CASSLGGGAYLTRQPQHF. CDR3 DNA: TGTGCCAGCAGCTTGGGAGGGGGCGCATATCTTACGAGGCAGCCCCAGCATTTT.